This TCR beta chain was recorded in a study of shared clonotypes between healthy human individuals. TCRdb's table, derived via immunoSEQ multiplex PCR, lists solely in-frame clones and lacks some. The sample consists of roughly 640,000 clones, about 96% of them appearing once. The CDR3 spans 14 residues. V lost 4 bases, J lost 2 bases, and 11 bases lay in between. CDR1 SNHLY and CDR2 FYNNEI come from the germline V gene. The chain carries TRBV2 and TRBJ1-1; perhaps TRBD1 as D (5 bases). The specimen sequenced was naive CD4+ T cells sorted from blood. As to subset: CD45RA+ positively selected. This sequence was found in a woman between 25 and 40 years old in good health. This CDR3 reads CASSGQGRNTEAFF. In DNA, the CDR3 is TGTGCCAGCAGTGGTCAGGGTCGAAACACTGAAGCTTTCTTT.